The present T cell receptor beta chain was sequenced within a study of blood T cell repertoires in COVID-19. For the study at large: Some COVID-19 samples were acute and others convalescent; all came from the United States, Italy and Spain.

Here immunoSEQ multiplex PCR was the method, and the copy in TCRdb shows in-frame clones only, minus some. The table shows 250,000 to 300,000 clones, with 80% to 90% occurring only once. From germline, CDR1 is GTSNPN and CDR2 SVGIG (reference sequence). CDR3 length: 16 amino acids. Trimming shortened V by 1 base and J by 0 bases, and 14 bases separated the two germline ends. The age range of participants was about 18 to 89 years, with residence in fewer than 25 US areas. Participants were placed into cohorts based on the clinical history they reported. Cohort 3 recovery required two negative PCRs, clearance, or symptom resolution.

This receptor was taken from a woman in her 50s who had recovered from COVID-19. Specimen: PBMCs or T cells enriched from blood (not recorded which). The chain employs TRBV30 and TRBJ2-3, with D perhaps TRBD2 (7 bases). This chain's CDR3 is CAWSEGGGPSTDTQYF. CDR3 in DNA: TGTGCCTGGAGTGAAGGGGGAGGGCCGAGCACAGATACGCAGTATTTT.